The 2 T cell receptor beta chains given below trace back to one sample, sequenced in a study of blood T cell repertoires in COVID-19. TCRdb keeps only in-frame clones here, not all; method: immunoSEQ multiplex PCR. In the table there are tens of thousands of clones, around nine tenths of which are singletons. Sequencing used peripheral blood. The receptors stem from a human donor in a cohort sampled during active COVID-19.

V gene TRBV2 combines with J gene TRBJ2-3, with 12 bases lining up with TRBD2. CDR3 length: 17 amino acids. The germline gives CDR1 SNHLY, CDR2 FYNNEI. J gave up 3 bases and V 0 bases, and 4 bases lay outside the gene matches. This chain's CDR3 is CASSEALGTSGTDTQYF. In nucleotides, the CDR3 is TGTGCCAGCAGTGAAGCCCTAGGGACTAGCGGGACAGATACGCAGTATTTT.

This rearrangement joins TRBV3-1 (or the pseudogene TRBV3-2) to TRBJ1-1, with a tentative D call TRBD1 (6 bases). Looked up from germline, CDR1 is LGHDT and CDR2 is YNNKEL (reference sequence). V was pared by 7 bases and J by 11 bases, with 23 bases between. There are 14 residues in the CDR3. The CDR3 is CASTLQGKENLAFF. Written as DNA, the CDR3 is TGTGCCAGCACCCTACAGGGTAAAGAGAATTTGGCTTTCTTT.